The sequence of this T cell receptor beta chain was determined in a study of beta chain features in type 1 diabetes. Study outcomes and limitations: Here, the possible influence of HLA type (on TCRB rearrangement) remained unresolved. In the patient group, naive, central memory and Treg TCRB repertoires seemed more alike than in the healthy donor group.

On this clone: Its antigen is as yet unknown.

Central memory, naive, regulatory and stem cell-like memory CD4+ cells were sorted by CD45RO/CCR7/CD25/CD127/CD95/CD27. Populations isolated by sorting all had purity greater than 95%. The investigators reverse transcribed all of the isolated RNA, so they sequenced expressed TCRB transcripts. Method: immunoSEQ multiplex PCR; TCRdb's copy keeps in-frame clones and lacks some. The sample records 900,000 or so clones, roughly 15% being singletons. Trimming removed 5 bases from V and 6 bases from J, with 18 bases in between. Looked up from germline, CDR1 is SGHTA and CDR2 is FQGNSA. There are 15 residues in the CDR3.

The sequencing input was naive CD4+ T cells from blood. The TCR originated in a woman between 18 and 29 years old in good health. This chain uses TRBV7-2 with TRBJ2-3; TRBD1 is a possible D gene (7 bases). CDR3 DNA sequence: TGTGCCAGCAGCCCCCCAGGGGGGTTCACGGATACGCAGTATTTT. It yields the protein CASSPPGGFTDTQYF.